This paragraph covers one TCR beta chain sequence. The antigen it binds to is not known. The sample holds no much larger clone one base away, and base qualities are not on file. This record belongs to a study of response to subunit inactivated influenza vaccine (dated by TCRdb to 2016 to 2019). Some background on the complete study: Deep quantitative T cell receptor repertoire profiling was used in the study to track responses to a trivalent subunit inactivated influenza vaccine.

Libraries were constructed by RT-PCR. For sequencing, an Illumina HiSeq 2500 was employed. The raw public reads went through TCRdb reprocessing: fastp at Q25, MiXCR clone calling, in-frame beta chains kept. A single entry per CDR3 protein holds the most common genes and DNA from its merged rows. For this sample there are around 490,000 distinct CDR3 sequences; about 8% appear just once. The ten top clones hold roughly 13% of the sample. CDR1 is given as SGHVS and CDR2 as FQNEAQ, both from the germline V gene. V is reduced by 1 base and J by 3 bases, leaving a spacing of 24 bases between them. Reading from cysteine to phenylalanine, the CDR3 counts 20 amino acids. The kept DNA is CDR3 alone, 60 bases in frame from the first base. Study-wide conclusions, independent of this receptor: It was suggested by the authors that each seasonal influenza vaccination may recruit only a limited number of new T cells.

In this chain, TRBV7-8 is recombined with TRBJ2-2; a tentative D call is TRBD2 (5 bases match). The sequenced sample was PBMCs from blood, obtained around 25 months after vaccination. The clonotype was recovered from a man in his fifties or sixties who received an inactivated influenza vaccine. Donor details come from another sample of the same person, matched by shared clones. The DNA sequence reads TGTGCCAGCAGCTTAGGTGGTTTCGGCGTGGCACTCGGGGACACCGGGGAGCTGTTTTTT. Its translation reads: CASSLGGFGVALGDTGELFF.